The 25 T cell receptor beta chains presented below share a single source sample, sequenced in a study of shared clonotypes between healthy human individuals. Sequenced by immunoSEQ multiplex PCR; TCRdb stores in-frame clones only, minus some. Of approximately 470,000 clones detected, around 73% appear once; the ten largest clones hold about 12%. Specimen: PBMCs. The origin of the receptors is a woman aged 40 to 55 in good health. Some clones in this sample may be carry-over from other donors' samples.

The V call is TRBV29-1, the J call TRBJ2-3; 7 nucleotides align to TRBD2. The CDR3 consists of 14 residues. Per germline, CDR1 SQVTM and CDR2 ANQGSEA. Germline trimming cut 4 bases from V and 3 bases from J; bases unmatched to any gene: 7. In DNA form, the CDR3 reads TGCAGCGTTGTTAGGGCGGGAGCGACAGATACGCAGTATTTT. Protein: CSVVRAGATDTQYF.

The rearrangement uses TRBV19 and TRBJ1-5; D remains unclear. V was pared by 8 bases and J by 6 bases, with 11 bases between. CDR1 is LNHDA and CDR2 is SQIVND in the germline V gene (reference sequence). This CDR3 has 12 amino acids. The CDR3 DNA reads TGTGCCAGTGACACCCGTGGTCAGCCCCAGCATTTT. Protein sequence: CASDTRGQPQHF. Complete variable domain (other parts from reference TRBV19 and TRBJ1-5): DGGITQSPKYLFRKEGQNVTLSCEQNLNHDAMYWYRQDPGQGLRLIYYSQIVNDFQKGDIAEGYSVSREKKESFPLTVTSAQKNPTAFYLCASDTRGQPQHFGDGTRLSIL.

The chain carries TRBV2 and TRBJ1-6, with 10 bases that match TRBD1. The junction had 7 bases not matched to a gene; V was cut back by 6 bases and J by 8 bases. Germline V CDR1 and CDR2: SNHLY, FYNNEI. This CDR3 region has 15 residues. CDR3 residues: CASRATGGKDSPLHF. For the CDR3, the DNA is TGTGCCAGCAGAGCGACAGGGGGCAAGGATTCACCCCTCCACTTT.

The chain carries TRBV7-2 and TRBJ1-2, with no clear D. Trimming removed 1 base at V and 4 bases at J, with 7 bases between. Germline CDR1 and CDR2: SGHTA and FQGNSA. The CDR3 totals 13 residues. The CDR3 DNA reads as TGTGCCAGCAGCTTAGGGCGGAGCTATGGCTACACCTTC. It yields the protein CASSLGRSYGYTF.

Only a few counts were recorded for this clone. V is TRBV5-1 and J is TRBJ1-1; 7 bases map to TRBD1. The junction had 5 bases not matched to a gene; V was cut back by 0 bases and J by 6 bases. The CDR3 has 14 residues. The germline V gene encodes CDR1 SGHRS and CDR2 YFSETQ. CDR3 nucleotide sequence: TGCGCCAGCAGCTTGGAGGGACAGTATTCTGAAGCTTTCTTT. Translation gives CASSLEGQYSEAFF.

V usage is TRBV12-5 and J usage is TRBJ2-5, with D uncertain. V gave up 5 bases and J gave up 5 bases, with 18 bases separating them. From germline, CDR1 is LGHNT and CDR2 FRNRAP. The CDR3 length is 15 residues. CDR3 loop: CASGGGYSKEETQYF. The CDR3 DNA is TGTGCTAGTGGTGGTGGGTACTCTAAGGAGGAGACCCAGTACTTC. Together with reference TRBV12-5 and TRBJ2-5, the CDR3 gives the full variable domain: DARVTQTPRHKVTEMGQEVTMRCQPILGHNTVFWYRQTMMQGLELLAYFRNRAPLDDSGMPKDRFSAEMPDATLATLKIQPSEPRDSAVYFCASGGGYSKEETQYFGPGTRLLVL.

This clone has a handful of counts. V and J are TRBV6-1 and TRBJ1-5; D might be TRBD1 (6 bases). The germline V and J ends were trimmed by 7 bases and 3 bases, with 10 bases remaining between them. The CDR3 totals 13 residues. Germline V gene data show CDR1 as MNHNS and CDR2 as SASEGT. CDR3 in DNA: TGTGCCAGCACGGACAGCCTCAATCAGCCCCAGCATTTT. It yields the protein CASTDSLNQPQHF.

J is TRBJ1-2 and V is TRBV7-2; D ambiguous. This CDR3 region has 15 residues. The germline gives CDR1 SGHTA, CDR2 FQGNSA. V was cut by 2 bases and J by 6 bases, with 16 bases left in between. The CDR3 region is CASSLLPGTVDGYTF. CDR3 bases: TGTGCCAGCAGCTTACTCCCGGGAACTGTTGATGGCTACACCTTC.

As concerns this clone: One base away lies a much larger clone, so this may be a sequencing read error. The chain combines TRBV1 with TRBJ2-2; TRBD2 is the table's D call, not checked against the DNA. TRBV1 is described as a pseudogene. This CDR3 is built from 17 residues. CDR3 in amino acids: CTSSQDVTGAGTGELFF. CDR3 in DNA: TGCACCAGCAGCCAAGATGTTACGGGAGCCGGCACCGGGGAGCTGTTTTTT.

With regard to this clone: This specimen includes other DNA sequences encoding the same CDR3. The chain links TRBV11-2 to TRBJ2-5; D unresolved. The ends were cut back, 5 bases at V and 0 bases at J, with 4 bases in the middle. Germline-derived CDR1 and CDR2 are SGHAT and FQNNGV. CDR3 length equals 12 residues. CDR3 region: CASSPNQETQYF. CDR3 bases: TGTGCCAGCAGCCCAAACCAAGAGACCCAGTACTTC.

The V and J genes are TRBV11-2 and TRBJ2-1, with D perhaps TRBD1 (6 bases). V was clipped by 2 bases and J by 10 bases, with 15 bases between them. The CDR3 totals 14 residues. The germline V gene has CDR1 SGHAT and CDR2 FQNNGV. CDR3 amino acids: CASSLIQGRGEQFF. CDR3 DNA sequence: TGTGCCAGCAGCTTAATCCAGGGGCGCGGGGAGCAGTTCTTC.

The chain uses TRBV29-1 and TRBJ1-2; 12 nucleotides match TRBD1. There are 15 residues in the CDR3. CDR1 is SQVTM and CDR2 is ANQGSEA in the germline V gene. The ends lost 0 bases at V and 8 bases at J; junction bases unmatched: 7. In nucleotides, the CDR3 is TGCAGCGTTGAAGATAGGGGACAGGGGGCGGAAGGCTACACCTTC. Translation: CSVEDRGQGAEGYTF.

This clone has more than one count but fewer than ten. In DNA form, the CDR3 reads TGTGCCTGGAGTGCCGACCGCACCCAGTACTTC. It yields the protein CAWSADRTQYF. The chain combines TRBV30 with TRBJ2-5; D gene uncertain. This CDR3 spans 11 amino acids. Germline lookup yields CDR1 GTSNPN and CDR2 SVGIG (reference sequence). Trimming removed 1 base at V and 8 bases at J, with 8 bases between.

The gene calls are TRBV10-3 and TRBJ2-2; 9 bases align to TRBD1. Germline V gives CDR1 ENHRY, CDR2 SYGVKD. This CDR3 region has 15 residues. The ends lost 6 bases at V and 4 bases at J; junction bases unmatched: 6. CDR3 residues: CAISPGQGVTGELFF. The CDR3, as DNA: TGTGCCATCAGCCCGGGACAGGGTGTCACCGGGGAGCTGTTTTTT.

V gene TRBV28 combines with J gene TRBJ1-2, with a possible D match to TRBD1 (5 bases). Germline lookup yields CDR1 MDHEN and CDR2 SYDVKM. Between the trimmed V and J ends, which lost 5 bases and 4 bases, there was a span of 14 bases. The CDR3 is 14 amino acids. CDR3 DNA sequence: TGTGCCAGCAGTAGGCAGGGATATAGCTATGGCTACACCTTC. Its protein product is CASSRQGYSYGYTF.

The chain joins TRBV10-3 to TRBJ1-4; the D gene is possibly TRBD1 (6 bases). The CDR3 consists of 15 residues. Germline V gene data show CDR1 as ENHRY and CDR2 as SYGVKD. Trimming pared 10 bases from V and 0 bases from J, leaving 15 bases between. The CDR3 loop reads CATKTGDTTNEKLFF. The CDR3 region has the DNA TGTGCCACCAAGACAGGAGATACAACTAATGAAAAACTGTTTTTT.

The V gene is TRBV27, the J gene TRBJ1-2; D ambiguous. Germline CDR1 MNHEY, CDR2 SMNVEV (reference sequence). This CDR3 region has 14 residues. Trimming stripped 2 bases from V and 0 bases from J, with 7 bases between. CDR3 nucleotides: TGTGCCAGCAGTTTAGGTCGGACTAACTATGGCTACACCTTC. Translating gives CASSLGRTNYGYTF.

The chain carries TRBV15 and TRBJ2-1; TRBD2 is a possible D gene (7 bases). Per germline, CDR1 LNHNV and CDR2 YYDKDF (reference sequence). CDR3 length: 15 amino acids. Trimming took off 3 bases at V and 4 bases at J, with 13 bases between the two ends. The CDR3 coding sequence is TGTGCCACCAGCAGGGGGGGGCGGGAGTACAATGAGCAGTTCTTC. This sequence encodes CATSRGGREYNEQFF.

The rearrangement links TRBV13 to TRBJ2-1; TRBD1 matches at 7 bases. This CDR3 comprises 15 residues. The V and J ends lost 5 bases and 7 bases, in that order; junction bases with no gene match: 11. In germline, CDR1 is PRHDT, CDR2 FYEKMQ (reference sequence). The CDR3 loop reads CASSGLGTVKNEQFF. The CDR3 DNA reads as TGTGCCAGCAGCGGACTCGGGACAGTTAAGAATGAGCAGTTCTTC.

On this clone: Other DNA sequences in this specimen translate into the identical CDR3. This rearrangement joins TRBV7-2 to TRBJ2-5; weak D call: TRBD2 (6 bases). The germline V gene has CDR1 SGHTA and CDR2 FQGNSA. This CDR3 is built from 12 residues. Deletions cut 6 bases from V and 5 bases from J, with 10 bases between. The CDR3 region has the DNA TGTGCCAGCAGTACGAGCGGGGAGACCCAGTACTTC. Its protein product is CASSTSGETQYF.

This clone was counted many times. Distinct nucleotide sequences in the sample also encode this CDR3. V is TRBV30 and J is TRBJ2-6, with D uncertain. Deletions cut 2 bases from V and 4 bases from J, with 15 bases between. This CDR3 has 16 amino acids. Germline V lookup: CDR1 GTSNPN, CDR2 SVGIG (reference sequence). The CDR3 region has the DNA TGTGCCTGGAGTCGCATCGGGTCCGTCGGGGCCAACGTCCTGACTTTC. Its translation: CAWSRIGSVGANVLTF.

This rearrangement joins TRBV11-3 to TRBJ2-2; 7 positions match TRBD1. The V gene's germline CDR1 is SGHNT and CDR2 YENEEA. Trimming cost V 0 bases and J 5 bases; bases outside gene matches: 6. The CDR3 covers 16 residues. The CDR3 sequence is CASSLEGDRITGELFF. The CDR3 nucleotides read TGTGCCAGCAGCTTAGAGGGGGACAGAATTACCGGGGAGCTGTTTTTT. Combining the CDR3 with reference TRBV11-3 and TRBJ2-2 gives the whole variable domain EAGVVQSPRYKIIEKKQPVAFWCNPISGHNTLYWYLQNLGQGPELLIRYENEEAVDDSQLPKDRFSAERLKGVDSTLKIQPAELGDSAVYLCASSLEGDRITGELFFGEGSRLTVL.

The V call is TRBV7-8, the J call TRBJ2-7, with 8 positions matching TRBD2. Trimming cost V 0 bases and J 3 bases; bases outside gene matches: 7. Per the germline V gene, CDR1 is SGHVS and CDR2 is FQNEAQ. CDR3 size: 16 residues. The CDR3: CASSLAVGSGGYEQYF. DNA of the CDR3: TGTGCCAGCAGCTTAGCGGTGGGAAGCGGGGGCTACGAGCAGTACTTC.

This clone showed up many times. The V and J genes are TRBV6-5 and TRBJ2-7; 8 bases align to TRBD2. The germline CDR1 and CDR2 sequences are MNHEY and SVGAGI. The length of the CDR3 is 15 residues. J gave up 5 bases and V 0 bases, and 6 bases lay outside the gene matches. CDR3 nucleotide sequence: TGTGCCAGCAGTTACTCTGCGGGAGGTTCGGACGAGCAGTACTTC. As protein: CASSYSAGGSDEQYF.

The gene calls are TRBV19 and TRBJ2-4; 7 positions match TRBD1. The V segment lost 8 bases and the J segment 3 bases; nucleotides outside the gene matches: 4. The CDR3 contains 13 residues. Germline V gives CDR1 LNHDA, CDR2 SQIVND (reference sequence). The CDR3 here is CASEPGGKNIQYF. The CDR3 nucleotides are TGTGCCAGTGAACCAGGGGGCAAAAACATTCAGTACTTC.